This entry features one T cell receptor beta chain sequence. The data derive from a study of blood T cell repertoires in COVID-19. Study details: The cDNA or gDNA used as material had been derived from T cells, B-cell-depleted T cells, or PBMCs.

With 0 bases removed from V and 7 bases from J, the gap between germline ends came to 13 bases. The germline CDR1 and CDR2 sequences are SGHRS and YFSETQ. The CDR3 is 14 amino acids. Method: immunoSEQ multiplex PCR; TCRdb's copy keeps in-frame clones and lacks some. The table lists approximately 110,000 clones, around 90% of them singletons. The clonotype was recovered from a human donor in a cohort sampled during active COVID-19. J is TRBJ1-1 and V is TRBV5-1; maybe TRBD1 (6 bases). The sample was peripheral blood. Written as DNA, the CDR3 is TGCGCCAGCAGCTTGGTAGCAGGGGTTGGTGAAGCTTTCTTT. Translation: CASSLVAGVGEAFF.